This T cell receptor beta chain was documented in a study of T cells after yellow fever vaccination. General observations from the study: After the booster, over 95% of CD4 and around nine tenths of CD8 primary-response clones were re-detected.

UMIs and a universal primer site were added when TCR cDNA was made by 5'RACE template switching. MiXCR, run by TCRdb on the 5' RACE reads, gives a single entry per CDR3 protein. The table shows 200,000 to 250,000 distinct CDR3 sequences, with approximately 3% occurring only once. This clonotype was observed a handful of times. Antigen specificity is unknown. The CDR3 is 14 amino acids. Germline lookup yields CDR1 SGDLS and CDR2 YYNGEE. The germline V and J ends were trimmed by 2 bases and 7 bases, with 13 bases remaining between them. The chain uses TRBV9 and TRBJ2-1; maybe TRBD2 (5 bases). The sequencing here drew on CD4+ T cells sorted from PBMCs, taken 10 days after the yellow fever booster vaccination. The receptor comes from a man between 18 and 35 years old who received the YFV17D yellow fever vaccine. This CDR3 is CASSVPWTGNEQFF. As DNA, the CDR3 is TGTGCCAGCAGCGTCCCCTGGACTGGGAATGAGCAGTTCTTC.